This TCR beta chain was sequenced in a study of T cell responses to AZD1222 COVID-19 vaccine. Background on the study: Investigators merged groups given second doses at roughly 4 or roughly 12 weeks. Study outcomes and limitations: Most donors were white British, females outnumbered males, and clonal diversity was possibly underestimated. Repertoires were collected only later (after the peak T cell response had occurred). A rise in Spike-specific TCR breadth and depth followed two AZD1222 doses.

Profiling relied on immunoSEQ multiplex PCR, and the TCRdb table lists in-frame clones only, not all of them. The table has over 130,000 clones, approximately 86% seen once. With respect to this clone: The antigen is unknown.

The sequence was obtained from an adult in good health. Here the sequenced sample was peripheral blood, taken on day 0 of AZD1222 vaccination.

The CDR3 protein is CASSAQGAWTQYF. CDR3 DNA sequence: TGTGCCAGCAGTGCACAGGGGGCTTGGACCCAGTACTTC. The chain recombines TRBV25-1 with TRBJ2-5, with 9 bases fitting TRBD1. The J segment lost 7 bases and the V segment lost 4 bases, leaving 4 bases of the junction unmatched. The CDR3 extends over 13 amino acids. CDR1 is MGHDK and CDR2 is SYGVNS in the germline V gene.